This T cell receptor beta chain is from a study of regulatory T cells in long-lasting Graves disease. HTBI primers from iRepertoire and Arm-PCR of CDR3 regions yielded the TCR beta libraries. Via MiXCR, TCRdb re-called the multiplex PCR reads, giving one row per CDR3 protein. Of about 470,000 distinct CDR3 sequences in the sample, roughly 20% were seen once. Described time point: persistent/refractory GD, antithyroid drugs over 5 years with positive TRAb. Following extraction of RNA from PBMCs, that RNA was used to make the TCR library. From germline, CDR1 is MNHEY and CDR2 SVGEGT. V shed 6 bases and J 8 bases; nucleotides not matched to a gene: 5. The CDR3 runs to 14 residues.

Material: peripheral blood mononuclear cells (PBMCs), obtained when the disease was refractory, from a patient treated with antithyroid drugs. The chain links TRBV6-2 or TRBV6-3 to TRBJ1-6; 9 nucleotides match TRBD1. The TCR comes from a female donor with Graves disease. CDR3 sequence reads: CASSTRTGDSPLHF. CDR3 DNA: TGTGCCAGCAGCACCAGGACAGGGGATTCACCCCTCCACTTT.